What follows are 21 T cell receptor beta chains derived from one specimen sequenced in a study of shared clonotypes between healthy human individuals (dated by TCRdb to between 2020 and 2021). The method behind the library was the immunoSEQ multiplex PCR assay. Held by TCRdb, this immuneACCESS table contains in-frame sequences only and omits some clones. Under half of the omission traces to an unresolved V gene where checked; the cause of the rest is unknown. This sample has some 500,000 clones in its table, and about 96% of those were observed once. Jointly, the top ten make up about 0.06% of the sample. Sample: naive CD4+ T cells sorted from blood. Reading the label with the study, this specimen's cell subset or site is: CD45RA+ positively selected. The receptors were gathered from a woman aged 25-40 years in good health.

Concerning this clone itself: At one boundary the junction diverges from the germline segment, which might be a read error. This sequence joins TRBV28 and TRBJ2-5; TRBD2 might be the D (6 bases). CDR1 is MDHEN, CDR2 SYDVKM, per germline. The CDR3 sequence is 13 residues long. The CDR3 reads CASRPTDRETQHF. The CDR3 DNA reads as TGTGCCAGCAGACCGACAGACCGGGAGACCCAGCACTTC.

The rearrangement joins TRBV6-1 to TRBJ2-7; 9 bases match TRBD1. Per the germline V gene, CDR1 is MNHNS and CDR2 is SASEGT. Losses at the gene ends were 4 bases for V and 0 bases for J; bases not matched to a gene: 16. This CDR3 is 19 amino acids long. CDR3 sequence: CASSVVVQGALRSSYEQYF. The CDR3 DNA sequence: TGTGCCAGCAGTGTAGTGGTACAGGGGGCTCTTCGGAGCTCCTACGAGCAGTACTTC.

The chain employs TRBV27 and TRBJ2-2; 9 bases fit TRBD1. Germline V gives CDR1 MNHEY, CDR2 SMNVEV (reference sequence). V was pared by 8 bases and J by 3 bases, with 4 bases of the junction left unmatched. The CDR3 length is 14 residues. CDR3 in amino acids: CASLRQGDTGELFF. DNA of the CDR3: TGTGCCAGCCTCAGACAGGGGGACACCGGGGAGCTGTTTTTT.

As DNA, the CDR3 is TGTGCCAGCACCCCATTGGGCAGGACAGATACGCAGTATTTT. This gives the protein CASTPLGRTDTQYF. The rearrangement links TRBV28 to TRBJ2-3; D remains ambiguous. This CDR3 contains 14 residues. Per the germline V gene, CDR1 is MDHEN and CDR2 is SYDVKM. Between the trimmed V and J ends, which lost 7 bases and 3 bases, there was a span of 14 bases.

V is TRBV11-2 and J is TRBJ2-5; D is possibly TRBD2 (6 bases). The CDR3 consists of 17 residues. Per germline, CDR1 SGHAT and CDR2 FQNNGV. The germline V and J ends were trimmed by 5 bases and 3 bases, with 22 bases remaining between them. CDR3: CASSLRGGDVSEETQYF. CDR3 bases: TGTGCCAGCAGCCTTAGAGGAGGGGACGTCAGCGAAGAGACCCAGTACTTC.

The J gene is TRBJ1-1, the V gene TRBV27, with unresolved D. Germline V gene lookup returns CDR1 MNHEY and CDR2 SMNVEV (reference sequence). Trimming removed 2 bases from V and 1 base from J, with 17 bases in between. There are 17 residues in the CDR3. CDR3 in DNA: TGTGCCAGCAGTTTAGCAGGATGGGAGAAACAGAACACTGAAGCTTTCTTT. Its protein is CASSLAGWEKQNTEAFF.

This chain links TRBV19 with TRBJ2-7, with 12 bases fitting TRBD2. In germline, CDR1 is LNHDA, CDR2 SQIVND (reference sequence). The CDR3 spans 17 residues. The J segment lost 3 bases and the V segment lost 6 bases, leaving 12 bases of the junction unmatched. The CDR3: CASSQGPRTSGDYEQYF. CDR3 nucleotide sequence: TGTGCCAGTAGCCAGGGGCCTAGGACTAGCGGGGACTACGAGCAGTACTTC.

The chain joins TRBV6-4 to TRBJ1-2; D gene uncertain. The CDR3 loop spans 14 amino acids. Between the trimmed V and J ends, which lost 3 bases and 4 bases, there was a span of 12 bases. From germline, CDR1 is MRHNA and CDR2 SNTAGT. CDR3 sequence: CASSESGGGYGYTF. As DNA, the CDR3 is TGTGCCAGCAGTGAATCGGGAGGAGGCTATGGCTACACCTTC.

The V call is TRBV6-1, the J call TRBJ2-2; D perhaps matches TRBD2 (5 bases). The CDR3 has 14 residues. With 2 bases removed from V and 4 bases from J, the gap between germline ends came to 8 bases. Germline CDR1 is MNHNS and CDR2 is SASEGT. The CDR3, as DNA: TGTGCCAGCAGTGAACTAGCAGCCACCGGGGAGCTGTTTTTT. Translating it yields CASSELAATGELFF.

The rearrangement joins TRBV4-1 to TRBJ2-3; 8 positions match TRBD2. Unmatched junction bases numbered 2, after V lost 1 base and J lost 5 bases. The CDR3 is made up of 14 amino acids. Germline CDR1 MGHRA, CDR2 YSYEKL. In nucleotides, the CDR3 is TGCGCCAGCAGCCAAGTAGCGGGAATAGATACGCAGTATTTT. This encodes CASSQVAGIDTQYF.

V and J are TRBV15 and TRBJ2-2; D gene unclear. The V end lost 8 bases, the J end lost 5 bases, and 18 bases lay between the germline ends. The germline gives CDR1 LNHNV, CDR2 YYDKDF (reference sequence). The CDR3 spans 15 residues. The CDR3 region has the DNA TGTGCCACCTCCACCGGGCCCCCACGGACCGGGGAGCTGTTTTTT. This encodes CATSTGPPRTGELFF.

The J gene is TRBJ2-3, the V gene TRBV5-1, with TRBD2 identical over 13 bases. Looked up from germline, CDR1 is SGHRS and CDR2 is YFSETQ. The CDR3 runs to 19 residues. V lost 5 bases, J lost 1 base, and 13 bases stayed unmatched. CDR3 amino acids: CASRPGLAGLETGTDTQYF. In DNA form, the CDR3 reads TGCGCCAGCAGGCCGGGACTAGCGGGACTTGAAACAGGCACAGATACGCAGTATTTT.

The chain uses TRBV29-1 and TRBJ1-3; D not certain. The CDR3 loop spans 13 amino acids. Germline V gene sequence: CDR1 SQVTM, CDR2 ANQGSEA. V gave up 4 bases and J gave up 1 base, with 8 bases separating them. The CDR3 DNA reads as TGCAGCGTTGTGGTGGGGTCTGGAAACACCATATATTTT. It specifies CSVVVGSGNTIYF.

The chain recombines TRBV28 with TRBJ2-7, with a possible D match to TRBD1 (6 bases). The CDR3 spans 15 residues. V shed 6 bases and J shed 4 bases, with 19 bases lying between them. Germline CDR1 reads MDHEN; CDR2 reads SYDVKM. The CDR3 bases are TGTGCCAGCAGCCGCCGGGACACCATGGGGTACGAGCAGTACTTC. The encoded protein is CASSRRDTMGYEQYF. The full variable domain, completed using reference TRBV28 and TRBJ2-7, is DVKVTQSSRYLVKRTGEKVFLECVQDMDHENMFWYRQDPGLGLRLIYFSYDVKMKEKGDIPEGYSVSREKKERFSLILESASTNQTSMYLCASSRRDTMGYEQYFGPGTRLTVT.

The chain carries TRBV6-1 and TRBJ2-7; D unresolved. The V gene's germline CDR1 is MNHNS and CDR2 SASEGT. The CDR3 runs 15 residues. Trimming took off 5 bases at V and 3 bases at J, with 17 bases between the two ends. The CDR3 sequence: CASSSRARGFYEQYF. In nucleotides, the CDR3 is TGTGCCAGCAGTTCCCGAGCCAGAGGATTCTACGAGCAGTACTTC.

The V call is TRBV7-9, the J call TRBJ2-1; perhaps D is TRBD1 or TRBD2 (5 bases each). The CDR3 spans 14 residues. V was clipped by 0 bases and J by 6 bases, with 9 bases between them. CDR1 is SEHNR and CDR2 is FQNEAQ in the germline V gene (reference sequence). This CDR3 reads CASSLAEGINEQFF. The CDR3 DNA reads as TGTGCCAGCAGCTTAGCTGAGGGGATCAATGAGCAGTTCTTC.

This chain uses TRBV5-6 with TRBJ2-1; D is unresolved. The V end was cut by 3 bases, the J end by 10 bases, with 11 bases between. The CDR3 spans 12 residues. CDR1 and CDR2 from the germline V gene are SGHDT and YYEEEE. In DNA, the CDR3 is TGTGCCAGCAGCTGGACCCCCGGAGAGCAGTTCTTC. Translation gives CASSWTPGEQFF.

This clone was observed once. The J gene is TRBJ2-7, the V gene TRBV27, with TRBD2 matching over 8 bases. J lost 6 bases, V lost 8 bases, and 12 bases had no gene match. Germline assignment: CDR1 MNHEY and CDR2 SMNVEV (reference sequence). CDR3 length equals 14 residues. The CDR3 DNA reads TGTGCCAGCGGATCGGGACTAGGATCTCGCGAGCAGTACTTC. Translation: CASGSGLGSREQYF.

The chain links TRBV11-3 to TRBJ2-3; 12 bases match TRBD2. Trimming removed 5 bases from V and 3 bases from J; junction bases left unmatched: 9. CDR3 length: 17 residues. From germline, CDR1 is SGHNT and CDR2 YENEEA. As DNA, the CDR3 is TGTGCCAGCAGCCTCTCTAGCGGGAGGGCCCCGACAGATACGCAGTATTTT. This encodes CASSLSSGRAPTDTQYF.

The CDR3 DNA follows: TGTGCCAGCACCCTGGGGGGAGATGAAAAACTGTTTTTT. It codes for CASTLGGDEKLFF. This chain joins TRBV28 and TRBJ1-4; TRBD1 is a possible D gene (5 bases). CDR1 MDHEN and CDR2 SYDVKM come from the germline V gene. The CDR3 covers 13 residues. Trimming shortened V by 7 bases and J by 6 bases, and 12 bases separated the two germline ends.

This chain joins TRBV5-1 and TRBJ2-1; weak D call: TRBD1 (6 bases). From germline, CDR1 is SGHRS and CDR2 YFSETQ. Trimming shortened V by 4 bases and J by 0 bases, and 14 bases separated the two germline ends. The CDR3 covers 16 residues. CDR3 sequence reads: CASSEGQTSSYNEQFF. The CDR3, as DNA: TGCGCCAGCAGCGAGGGACAAACGAGCTCCTACAATGAGCAGTTCTTC.